This TCR beta chain was identified in a study of cytotoxic CD8 clonotypes in ibrutinib-treated CLL (dated by TCRdb to about 2021). General notes on the study: In this cohort, some 14 patients were treatment-naive and about a dozen were relapsed/refractory, while roughly 18 had unmutated IGHV. Of the 80 to 95 participants in the trial, about two dozen had longitudinal samples available. Cryopreserved peripheral blood mononuclear cells were obtained prior to treatment, at the time of response, and at either disease progression or sustained remission. The response samples were drawn at a median of 12 months into treatment, with a range of about 6 to 36 months. On average, each sample yielded 255,043 productive templates and over 90,000 productive rearrangements. Partial responses were observed in some 24 patients and complete responses in 2; after a median follow-up of around 68 months, remission was maintained in around 14 patients and progression was observed in some 12.

Results and caveats for the whole study, not just this receptor: At baseline, clonality was higher than in age-matched healthy donors and showed a strong correlation with circulating CD8+ T-cell counts. Public clonotypes were rare and either shrank or stayed stable during treatment, and the rise in clonality at ibrutinib response reflected expansion of private clonotypes. An increase in clonality was observed at ibrutinib response, with clonality remaining stable during sustained remission and falling back toward baseline at progression. Sampling times were not matched between patients in sustained remission and patients whose disease was progressing, and lymph node repertoires were not examined.

For TCR beta library preparation, approximately 2 micrograms of genomic DNA was extracted from cryopreserved PBMCs. Longitudinal blood samples from CLL patients on ibrutinib monotherapy were analyzed using high-throughput TCR beta sequencing. The patients took part in an open-label, single-center phase 2 trial of ibrutinib monotherapy. Worth noting for this clone: The target of this receptor is not known. Qualities for individual bases were not recorded, and no much larger clone is one base off.

The goal of deep resolution MiSeq sequencing was a depth between 1 in 1 million and 1 in 200,000 T cells, and coverage averaged 10x per clonotype. TCR beta libraries were generated with the immunoSEQ hsTCRB Kit. The authors' analysis ran thus. The data were analyzed with ImmunoSEQ Analyzer and ImmunoSEQ Data Assistant, and V, D and J gene assignments followed IMGT definitions. Clonality, with values ranging from 0 to 1, was calculated as one minus the normalized Shannon entropy of productive rearrangement frequencies. Public clonotype analysis was restricted to overrepresented clonotypes comprising at least 0.05% of each patient's repertoire. Repertoires from approximately 12 age-matched healthy donors in immuneACCESS were used as clonality controls. Drawn from immuneACCESS, this table holds only the in-frame rearrangements with V and J called that TCRdb kept. Clones are partly lost; checked studies trace under half to an unresolved V gene and leave the rest unexplained. The V and J calls and clone size were taken over from that table, and D and trimming were inferred from the DNA. The sample data list fewer than 100,000 clones, and roughly 86% of these were observed just once. The ten largest clones add up to about 5.6% of the sample.

This receptor was obtained from a human donor with chronic lymphocytic leukemia. The sample consisted of PBMCs, taken before ibrutinib treatment.

The nucleotide sequence reads as follows: TGTGCCAGCAGCTTAGACAGGGGGCATTATGGCTACACCTTC. Translated, this is CASSLDRGHYGYTF. The V and J segments used are TRBV7-8 and TRBJ1-2, and 9 bases in between align with TRBD1. The CDR1 and CDR2 encoded by the germline V gene are SGHVS and FQNEAQ. The junction shows trimming of 1 base on V and 5 bases on J, and the gene matches do not reach 2 bases of it. The CDR3, cysteine through phenylalanine, is 14 amino acids long. Just the 42-base CDR3 DNA is kept, in frame starting at base 1.